The text below deals with one T cell receptor (beta chain). Its antigen is not yet known. Per-base quality was not reported, and no clone a single base away is much larger than it. Within the sample, other DNA sequences also encode this same CDR3. TCR CDR3 regions were amplified from genomic DNA by multiplex PCR using the deep immunoSEQ assay. Genomic DNA extracted from each cell subset was distributed evenly over all wells of several immunoSEQ 96-well plates, and each plate served as one replicate. For sorted subsets, approximately 190 ng genomic DNA, equal to 30,000 or so T cell genomes, was loaded into each replicate PCR. Purified libraries were measured with a Qubit 3.0 fluorometer, size-checked on a Bioanalyzer 2100, and measured again with the KAPA Library Quantification kit. Every immunoSEQ 96-well plate was sequenced on a separate single-read 150-cycle Illumina NextSeq 550 flow cell. In the authors' own workflow: Because the immunoSEQ output held only junctional sequences and lacked quality scores, the filtering could not match the filtering applied to full-length reads. To assign V/J genes and CDR3, sequences were annotated using PyIR, a Python wrapper for IgBLAST v1.9, with IMGT germline references. Reads with weak V/J assignments (E-value above 1e-6), missing CDR3, stop codons, out-of-frame junctions, or ambiguous translated residues were removed. V3J clonotypes were defined as sequences sharing the same inferred V gene, J gene, and CDR3 amino acid sequence. The percentage overlap between two repertoires was calculated by dividing the number of shared unique clonotypes by the size of the smaller repertoire. Richness of each repertoire was evaluated using RTK rarefaction, the Chao1 estimator, and Recon v2.1 estimates of unobserved clonotypes. Generation probabilities were computed with OLGA for all TCRbeta clonotypes obtained by the gDNA method from four donors. Sourced from immuneACCESS, this table was stored by TCRdb with only in-frame sequences that have V and J called. A share of the clones is absent; for the studies checked, an unresolved V gene accounts for under half, and the remainder has no known explanation. V, J and clone size are those of that table, while D and trimming were read from the DNA. This sample lists some 1.5 million clones; over 95% were detected once. In total, the top ten clones hold approximately 1% of the sample.

This sample was included in a study of shared clonotypes between healthy human individuals (dated by TCRdb to 2018 to 2020). Study-wide context: The cohort comprised a couple of women and a few men aged 18 to 49 years. To estimate repertoire size and how much clonotypes are shared between individuals, the study performed deep sequencing of blood TCR repertoires from five healthy adults. For each donor, CD4 naive and CD4 memory were each given three plates, CD8 naive was given two plates, and CD8 memory was given one plate. Different laboratories and diverse techniques were used to prepare libraries and sequence TCR repertoires, to increase sequencing depth and limit assay-specific biases. Leukapheresis yielded between about 0.9 and 8.9 billion PBMCs per donor. Overall study outcomes, separate from this receptor: Larger estimated clonotype richness was generally found for naive subsets than for memory subsets. Sampling was restricted to blood, and TCR repertoires in tissues likely differ from the TCR repertoires found in blood. Because the study included only a small number of donors, the genetic and exposure-history diversity represented was limited. Based on pairwise subsampling, the degree of clonotype sharing among donors was expected to be affected by sequencing depth. Sharing across a handful of donors was observed for about 5% of naive CD4, 3% to 4% of naive CD8, 2% to 2.5% of memory CD4, and roughly 0.4% of memory CD8 clonotypes. Incomplete sequencing was indicated by rarefaction of sorted-subset datasets, despite the large sequencing depth. Compared with non-shared clonotypes, clonotypes shared by all four sorted-subset donors had higher generation probabilities.

The germline V gene encodes CDR1 SEHNR and CDR2 FQNEAQ (reference sequence). Deletion took 0 bases off V and 1 base off J, with a span of 4 bases between the germline ends. The CDR3 runs 14 amino acids, cysteine and phenylalanine included. Just CDR3 DNA is preserved here, 42 bases in frame from base 1. Donors were healthy HIV-negative adults with no recently reported acute infections or vaccinations. Every donor was a Caucasian adult living in Nashville, Tennessee, USA. CD4+ T cells were enriched through magnetic negative selection, after which naive cells were positively selected on CD45RA and the remaining negative fraction served as the memory subset. Blood was obtained by leukapheresis, after which PBMCs were separated by Ficoll-Histopaque density gradient centrifugation and cryopreserved in liquid nitrogen vapor phase. Purity and quantity of every magnetically sorted T cell population were checked by analytical flow cytometry. From each sorted fraction, genomic DNA was isolated and quantified by UV absorbance on a Nanodrop 2000c.

This sequence originates from a man younger than 40 in good health. What was sequenced was naive CD4+ T cells sorted from blood. Interpreted using the paper, the cell subset or site label stands for: CD45RA+ positively selected. The chain uses TRBV7-9 and TRBJ2-1, with the D gene not confidently named. The DNA sequence follows: TGTGCCAGCAGCTTAGCGGGATCCTACAATGAGCAGTTCTTC. Its translation reads: CASSLAGSYNEQFF.